There are a few counts of the clone carrying this T cell receptor (beta chain). Indicated time point: patch test 1, 2 weeks after DPC sensitization. Sample treatment: therapeutic diphenylcyclopropenone sensitization with weekly scalp DPC. The sample originates from a study of human T cells and chemical hapten exposure. On the study more broadly: Minor volume differences among pooled libraries chiefly drove per-sample TCR yield variation.

One entry per CDR3 protein results from TCRdb running MiXCR on the RACE reads. The profile shows fewer than 500,000 distinct CDR3 sequences, 4.8% of them singletons. The sequencing here drew on whole blood, taken in connection with sensitization to the hapten diphenylcyclopropenone (DPC). The receptor was isolated from a woman aged 50 to 65 with alopecia areata. Some clones in this sample may be carry-over from other donors' samples.

CDR3 nucleotide sequence: TGTGCCAGCAGTCCTATGGGACAGTACAACGAGCAGTACTTC. It yields the protein CASSPMGQYNEQYF. The chain joins TRBV12-3 or TRBV12-4 to TRBJ2-7; 7 bases map to TRBD1. This CDR3 is built from 14 residues. Trimming took 5 bases from V and 5 from J; bases not matched to a gene: 9.